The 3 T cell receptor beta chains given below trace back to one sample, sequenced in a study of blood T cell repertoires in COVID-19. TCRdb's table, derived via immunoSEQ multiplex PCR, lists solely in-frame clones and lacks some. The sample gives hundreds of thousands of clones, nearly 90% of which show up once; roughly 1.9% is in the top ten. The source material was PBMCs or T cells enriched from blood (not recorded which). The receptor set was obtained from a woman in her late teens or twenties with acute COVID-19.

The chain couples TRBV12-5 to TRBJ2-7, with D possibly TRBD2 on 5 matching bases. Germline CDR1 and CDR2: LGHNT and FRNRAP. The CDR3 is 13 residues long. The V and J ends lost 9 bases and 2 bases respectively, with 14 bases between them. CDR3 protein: CASLGGLTYEQYF. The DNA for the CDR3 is TGTGCTAGCCTCGGAGGCTTAACCTACGAGCAGTACTTC.

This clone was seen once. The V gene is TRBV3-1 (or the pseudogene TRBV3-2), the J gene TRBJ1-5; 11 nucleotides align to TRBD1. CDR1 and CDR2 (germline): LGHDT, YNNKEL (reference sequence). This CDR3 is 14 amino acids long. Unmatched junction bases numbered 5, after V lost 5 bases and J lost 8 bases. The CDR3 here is CASSRTGGSKPQHF. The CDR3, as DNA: TGTGCCAGCAGCAGGACAGGGGGCTCTAAGCCCCAGCATTTT.

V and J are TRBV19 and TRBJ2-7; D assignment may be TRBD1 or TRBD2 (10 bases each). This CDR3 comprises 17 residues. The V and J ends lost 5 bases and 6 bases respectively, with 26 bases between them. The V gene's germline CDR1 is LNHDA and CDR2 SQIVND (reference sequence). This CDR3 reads CASSLGQGMLAGAEQYF. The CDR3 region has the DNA TGTGCCAGTAGTTTGGGACAGGGGATGCTAGCGGGAGCCGAGCAGTACTTC.